This passage covers 14 T cell receptor beta chains from one sample sequenced in a study of siplizumab effects on memory and regulatory T cells. Cells of the mixed lymphocyte reaction were cocultured at 37 degrees C for over 5 days. Antigens for these TCRs are unknown. Libraries were prepared by immunoSEQ multiplex PCR; TCRdb keeps only in-frame clonotypes and omits some of them. The sample shows 15,000 to 25,000 clones, 44% of them seen only once. Sequencing was done on a sample of CFSE-low (dividing) CD4+ T cells sorted from an allogeneic mixed lymphocyte reaction. These receptors originate from a human donor in good health; the cells came from an allogeneic mixed lymphocyte reaction. Some clones in this sample may be carry-over from other donors' samples.

By its share, this clone is medium-sized (0.01 to 0.1%). DNA for the CDR3: TGTGCCAGCAGCGTAGAACAGCTAGCTAACACTGAAGCTTTCTTT. Its translation is CASSVEQLANTEAFF. V and J are TRBV9 and TRBJ1-1; D not certain. Germline V gene sequence: CDR1 SGDLS, CDR2 YYNGEE. V was pared by 0 bases and J by 2 bases, with 11 bases between. CDR3 length: 15 residues.

This chain uses TRBV7-9 with TRBJ2-5; D perhaps matches TRBD1 (5 bases). V was clipped by 5 bases and J by 1 base, with 14 bases between them. CDR3 length: 15 amino acids. Germline CDR1 reads SEHNR; CDR2 reads FQNEAQ (reference sequence). CDR3 residues: CASSPRVGLQETQYF. The CDR3 DNA reads TGTGCCAGCAGCCCCAGGGTAGGCCTCCAAGAGACCCAGTACTTC.

This sequence joins TRBV7-2 and TRBJ2-2; 16 nucleotides line up with TRBD2. This CDR3 contains 20 residues. Looked up from germline, CDR1 is SGHTA and CDR2 is FQGNSA. V was pared by 0 bases and J by 9 bases, with 13 bases of the junction left unmatched. The CDR3 sequence: CASSLAVGLAGGRWARELFF. CDR3 coding DNA: TGTGCCAGCAGCTTAGCGGTGGGACTAGCGGGGGGGCGGTGGGCCAGGGAGCTGTTTTTT.

In its sample, this clone ranks as medium-sized (0.01 to 0.1%). The rearrangement joins TRBV7-9 to TRBJ1-2, with D uncertain. Germline V gene lookup returns CDR1 SEHNR and CDR2 FQNEAQ (reference sequence). Trimming took off 1 base at V and 3 bases at J, with 12 bases between the two ends. The CDR3 loop spans 15 amino acids. CDR3: CASSLGKGLDYGYTF. The CDR3 bases are TGTGCCAGCAGCTTAGGTAAAGGCCTCGACTATGGCTACACCTTC.

J is TRBJ2-7 and V is TRBV7-8; D unclear. The ends were cut back, 1 base at V and 2 bases at J, with 18 bases in the middle. Germline loops: CDR1 SGHVS, CDR2 FQNEAQ. The CDR3 totals 17 residues. Written as DNA, the CDR3 is TGTGCCAGCAGCTTAGTTGGCATTGAGACTTACACCTACGAGCAGTACTTC. It translates to CASSLVGIETYTYEQYF.

This chain uses TRBV6-1 with TRBJ2-7; 10 nucleotides match TRBD2. Germline-derived CDR1 and CDR2 are MNHNS and SASEGT. J was trimmed by 4 bases and V by 6 bases; bases with no gene match: 9. There are 15 residues in the CDR3. The CDR3 DNA follows: TGTGCCAGCAGGGGGACCGGGACTAGCGATTACGAGCAGTACTTC. It codes for CASRGTGTSDYEQYF.

V and J are TRBV10-3 and TRBJ2-7; 8 bases align to TRBD1. This CDR3 is built from 14 residues. Germline CDR1 ENHRY, CDR2 SYGVKD. The V and J ends lost 6 bases and 3 bases, in that order; junction bases with no gene match: 7. CDR3 coding DNA: TGTGCCATCAGGTCCGACAGGGGATTCTACGAGCAGTACTTC. It encodes CAIRSDRGFYEQYF.

This clone is medium-sized (0.01 to 0.1%). The CDR3 loop reads CASNDRATNEKLFF. The CDR3 bases are TGTGCCAGCAACGACAGAGCAACTAATGAAAAACTGTTTTTT. V is TRBV7-9 and J is TRBJ1-4; a weak D match, TRBD1 (5 bases). V shed 7 bases and J shed 0 bases, with 9 bases lying between them. CDR3 length: 14 residues. Germline CDR1 and CDR2: SEHNR and FQNEAQ (reference sequence). Based on the CDR3 plus reference TRBV7-9 and TRBJ1-4, the full variable domain is DTGVSQNPRHKITKRGQNVTFRCDPISEHNRLYWYRQTLGQGPEFLTYFQNEAQLEKSRLLSDRFSAERPKGSFSTLEIQRTEQGDSAMYLCASNDRATNEKLFFGSGTQLSVL.

The chain combines TRBV5-1 with TRBJ1-3; weak D call: TRBD1 (6 bases). In germline, CDR1 is SGHRS, CDR2 YFSETQ. V was cut by 0 bases and J by 3 bases, with 13 bases left in between. This CDR3 contains 16 residues. CDR3 DNA sequence: TGCGCCAGCAGCTTGGTCGGACAGTTCGTTGGAAACACCATATATTTT. As protein: CASSLVGQFVGNTIYF.

Points on this clone: Its ends do not fully match the called genes, so a read error is possible. The chain uses TRBV7-6 and TRBJ2-2; a weak D match, TRBD1 (6 bases). The CDR3 is 14 residues long. Germline V gene lookup returns CDR1 SGHVS and CDR2 FNYEAQ. The CDR3 spells CASGMTGSAGELFF. Written as DNA, the CDR3 is TGTGCCAGCGGGATGACAGGATCGGCCGGAGAGCTGTTTTTT. Full variable domain (rest looked up from reference TRBV7-6 and TRBJ2-2): GAGVSQSPRYKVTKRGQDVALRCDPISGHVSLYWYRQALGQGPEFLTYFNYEAQQDKSGLPNDRFSAERPEGSISTLTIQRTEQRDSAMYRCASGMTGSAGELFFGEGSRLTVL.

By sample share, this clone is medium-sized. The rearrangement uses TRBV5-6 and TRBJ1-2; 7 bases are shared with TRBD1. The junction had 5 bases not matched to a gene; V was cut back by 5 bases and J by 4 bases. The germline gives CDR1 SGHDT, CDR2 YYEEEE. The CDR3 is 13 amino acids. The CDR3 DNA follows: TGTGCCAGCAGTATAGACAGGGCCTATGGCTACACCTTC. This encodes CASSIDRAYGYTF.

This clone was counted a few times. V usage is TRBV6-5 and J usage is TRBJ2-1; 9 nucleotides line up with TRBD2. This CDR3 region has 15 residues. CDR1 MNHEY and CDR2 SVGAGI come from the germline V gene. Losses at the gene ends were 1 base for V and 7 bases for J; bases not matched to a gene: 5. The CDR3 protein is CASSYWGLAMNEQFF. CDR3 nucleotides: TGTGCCAGCAGTTACTGGGGACTAGCAATGAATGAGCAGTTCTTC.

This clone was seen a few times. Other DNA sequences within the sample encode an identical CDR3. This chain joins TRBV10-2 and TRBJ1-2; 9 nucleotides match TRBD1. The CDR3 covers 13 residues. CDR1 is WSHSY, CDR2 SAAADI, per germline. V lost 5 bases to trimming and J lost 6 bases; unmatched junction nucleotides: 4. The CDR3 protein is CASSPGQGNGYTF. CDR3 coding DNA: TGCGCCAGCAGTCCGGGACAGGGTAATGGCTACACCTTC.

This chain joins TRBV6-4 and TRBJ2-7; no reliable D call. CDR1 and CDR2 from the germline V gene are MRHNA and SNTAGT. This CDR3 region has 14 residues. The germline V and J ends were trimmed by 8 bases and 0 bases, with 14 bases remaining between them. The CDR3 nucleotides read TGTGCCAGCTTGCGTTCACGGGCCTCCTACGAGCAGTACTTC. This codes for CASLRSRASYEQYF.